A single sample gave rise to the 32 T cell receptor beta chains below, sequenced in a study of blood T cell repertoires in COVID-19. Generated by immunoSEQ multiplex PCR, the TCRdb table keeps only in-frame clones and is missing some. The sample consists of around 320,000 clones, around nine tenths of them appearing once. The sample comprised PBMCs or T cells enriched from blood (not recorded which). Receptors originate from a woman aged 25 to 39 who had been exposed to COVID-19.

V and J are TRBV4-1 and TRBJ2-1; D not certain. The CDR3 is 15 residues long. V gave up 1 base and J gave up 4 bases, with 11 bases separating them. Germline V gene lookup returns CDR1 MGHRA and CDR2 YSYEKL. The CDR3 bases are TGCGCCAGCAGCCAAGCGGGTCTGGAGTACAATGAGCAGTTCTTC. Translation: CASSQAGLEYNEQFF.

The V call is TRBV6-1, the J call TRBJ1-6; D not resolved. The germline V and J ends were trimmed by 1 base and 0 bases, with 13 bases remaining between them. Germline-derived CDR1 and CDR2 are MNHNS and SASEGT. The CDR3 sequence is 18 residues long. The CDR3 here is CASSEGRLSLSYNSPLHF. In DNA form, the CDR3 reads TGTGCCAGCAGTGAAGGCCGACTCTCACTCTCCTATAATTCACCCCTCCACTTT.

The V and J genes are TRBV4-1 and TRBJ2-7, with TRBD1 matching 10 bases. V lost 0 bases to trimming and J lost 2 bases; unmatched junction nucleotides: 4. CDR3 length: 16 residues. Germline values: CDR1 MGHRA, CDR2 YSYEKL. The CDR3 protein is CASSQDRDRGAYEQYF. The DNA of the CDR3 is TGCGCCAGCAGCCAAGATCGGGACAGGGGTGCCTACGAGCAGTACTTC.

This clone has just one count. V gene TRBV12-5 combines with J gene TRBJ1-4, with TRBD1 matching 7 bases. This CDR3 has 14 amino acids. Germline assignment: CDR1 LGHNT and CDR2 FRNRAP. J gave up 6 bases and V 2 bases, and 3 bases lay outside the gene matches. The CDR3 protein is CASGLQGVYEKLFF. The CDR3 coding sequence is TGTGCTAGTGGTTTGCAGGGGGTATATGAAAAACTGTTTTTT.

V and J are TRBV4-1 and TRBJ1-5, with TRBD1 matching over 12 bases. This CDR3 comprises 16 residues. Germline loops: CDR1 MGHRA, CDR2 YSYEKL. The trim removed 2 bases at V and 4 bases at J, leaving 3 bases unmatched. CDR3 DNA sequence: TGCGCCAGCAGCCAAATGGGACAGGGGGCGAATCAGCCCCAGCATTTT. Amino acids: CASSQMGQGANQPQHF.

This clone came up once. The chain couples TRBV3-1 (or the pseudogene TRBV3-2) to TRBJ2-7, with TRBD1 matching 7 bases. The CDR3 has 14 residues. The V and J ends lost 0 bases and 6 bases, in that order; junction bases with no gene match: 5. Germline loops: CDR1 LGHDT, CDR2 YNNKEL (reference sequence). Written as DNA, the CDR3 is TGTGCCAGCAGCCAAGAATACAGGGGACCCGAGCAGTACTTC. The encoded protein is CASSQEYRGPEQYF.

The chain recombines TRBV27 with TRBJ1-4; 8 nucleotides line up with TRBD1. V was pared by 6 bases and J by 7 bases, with 7 bases of the junction left unmatched. The germline gives CDR1 MNHEY, CDR2 SMNVEV (reference sequence). The CDR3 consists of 14 residues. The CDR3 loop is CASSIRTGTEKLFF. In DNA, the CDR3 is TGTGCCAGCAGCATTCGGACAGGGACTGAAAAACTGTTTTTT.

A single count supports this clone. The rearrangement links TRBV20-1 to TRBJ2-1, with D unclear. Trimming stripped 6 bases from V and 1 base from J, with 4 bases between. The germline V gene encodes CDR1 DFQATT and CDR2 SNEGSKA (reference sequence). The CDR3 contains 11 residues. The CDR3 spells CSASSYNEQFF. The DNA of the CDR3 is TGCAGTGCATCTTCCTACAATGAGCAGTTCTTC.

The chain uses TRBV5-4 and TRBJ1-1, with 7 bases fitting TRBD1. This CDR3 contains 15 residues. Looked up from germline, CDR1 is SGHNT and CDR2 is YYREEE (reference sequence). J lost 11 bases, V lost 4 bases, and 17 bases had no gene match. The chain's CDR3 is CASSGWDSQWEKAFF. Here the CDR3 DNA reads TGTGCCAGCAGCGGATGGGACAGTCAATGGGAAAAGGCTTTCTTT.

V gene TRBV5-4 combines with J gene TRBJ2-2; TRBD2 is a possible D gene (5 bases). CDR1 and CDR2 (germline): SGHNT, YYREEE (reference sequence). This CDR3 is built from 15 residues. V shed 0 bases and J shed 6 bases, with 12 bases lying between them. CDR3 region: CASSLGGREAGELFF. In DNA form, the CDR3 reads TGTGCCAGCAGCTTGGGTGGGAGAGAGGCCGGGGAGCTGTTTTTT.

The chain employs TRBV6-5 and TRBJ2-1; 15 bases align to TRBD2. This CDR3 comprises 13 residues. V dropped 8 bases and J dropped 7; count of bases not matched to a gene: 0. Looked up from germline, CDR1 is MNHEY and CDR2 is SVGAGI. For the CDR3, the DNA is TGTGCCAGCGGACTAGCGGGGGGGAATGAGCAGTTCTTC. Protein sequence: CASGLAGGNEQFF.

This clone appeared a single time. The chain uses TRBV6-5 and TRBJ2-7; a possible D gene is TRBD2 (7 bases). The CDR3 length is 14 residues. The V end was cut by 2 bases, the J end by 3 bases, with 11 bases between. Germline values: CDR1 MNHEY, CDR2 SVGAGI. The CDR3, as DNA: TGTGCCAGCAGTTACAGGGGGGGAAGCTACGAGCAGTACTTC. Translated, it gives CASSYRGGSYEQYF.

The CDR3 sequence: CASSYDRAPYGYTF. The CDR3 nucleotides are TGTGCCAGCAGTTACGACAGGGCCCCATATGGCTACACCTTC. The genes are TRBV6-5 and TRBJ1-2; 7 positions match TRBD1. The CDR3 consists of 14 residues. V was pared by 2 bases and J by 5 bases, with 5 bases of the junction left unmatched. The V gene's germline CDR1 is MNHEY and CDR2 SVGAGI.

The V and J genes are TRBV5-4 and TRBJ1-1, with D perhaps matching TRBD1 (5 bases). Trimming took off 4 bases at V and 6 bases at J, with 10 bases between the two ends. Germline CDR1 SGHNT, CDR2 YYREEE (reference sequence). The CDR3 has 12 amino acids. The CDR3: CASSQGEAEAFF. The CDR3 coding sequence is TGTGCCAGCAGCCAAGGGGAGGCTGAAGCTTTCTTT. Combining the CDR3 with reference TRBV5-4 and TRBJ1-1 gives the whole variable domain ETGVTQSPTHLIKTRGQQVTLRCSSQSGHNTVSWYQQALGQGPQFIFQYYREEENGRGNFPPRFSGLQFPNYSSELNVNALELDDSALYLCASSQGEAEAFFGQGTRLTVV.

The V and J genes are TRBV18 and TRBJ1-1; the D is unclear. This CDR3 comprises 14 residues. Germline V gene data show CDR1 as KGHSH and CDR2 as LQKENI. V lost 1 base, J lost 1 base, and 7 bases lay in between. CDR3 protein: CASSPQGENTEAFF. The DNA for the CDR3 is TGTGCCAGCTCACCACAGGGAGAGAACACTGAAGCTTTCTTT.

The DNA of the CDR3 is TGTGCCAGCAGCCCCTTGGGCGGGAGCAATCAGCCCCAGCATTTT. Translated, it gives CASSPLGGSNQPQHF. The gene calls are TRBV6-5 and TRBJ1-5; no reliable D call. This CDR3 is built from 15 residues. The V end lost 6 bases, the J end lost 1 base, and 13 bases lay between the germline ends. Germline lookup yields CDR1 MNHEY and CDR2 SVGAGI.

This chain joins TRBV4-1 and TRBJ2-7; a weak D match, TRBD1 (6 bases). V lost 0 bases, J lost 1 base, and 13 bases lay in between. Germline CDR1 is MGHRA and CDR2 is YSYEKL. There are 16 residues in the CDR3. As DNA, the CDR3 is TGCGCCAGCAGCCAAGACCTTTCCAGGGGTTCCTACGAGCAGTACTTC. It codes for CASSQDLSRGSYEQYF.

This clone was recorded only once. The chain employs TRBV29-1 and TRBJ1-5; no clear D gene. V gave up 2 bases and J gave up 3 bases, with 8 bases separating them. The CDR3 spans 13 residues. Germline assignment: CDR1 SQVTM and CDR2 ANQGSEA. CDR3 loop: CSVEIGFNQPQHF. CDR3 nucleotides: TGCAGCGTTGAAATCGGTTTCAATCAGCCCCAGCATTTT.

The chain carries TRBV6-1 and TRBJ2-3; 8 bases align to TRBD2. There are 15 residues in the CDR3. With 2 bases clipped from V and 2 bases from J, the junction kept 3 bases outside the gene matches. The germline V gene encodes CDR1 MNHNS and CDR2 SASEGT. The CDR3 coding sequence is TGTGCCAGCAGTGAACGACTAGCGTCCACAGATACGCAGTATTTT. It codes for CASSERLASTDTQYF.

The V call is TRBV3-1 (or the pseudogene TRBV3-2), the J call TRBJ2-3; possibly TRBD2 for D (6 bases). Germline CDR1 and CDR2: LGHDT and YNNKEL (reference sequence). V dropped 1 base and J dropped 2 bases, with 10 bases sitting between them. The CDR3 runs to 15 residues. For the CDR3, the DNA is TGTGCCAGCAGCCAAGGGAGGGGTACCACAGATACGCAGTATTTT. Translating gives CASSQGRGTTDTQYF.

V usage is TRBV7-3 and J usage is TRBJ2-5, with TRBD2 as a possible D gene (5 bases). The CDR3 runs 15 residues. Germline V gene sequence: CDR1 SGHTA, CDR2 FQGTGA. Trimming removed 1 base from V and 7 bases from J, with 16 bases in between. Here the CDR3 DNA reads TGTGCCAGCAGCTTAAGAGCGGCCACGGGTGGGACCCAGTACTTC. Translated, it gives CASSLRAATGGTQYF. The complete variable domain, with remaining parts taken from reference TRBV7-3 and TRBJ2-5, reads GAGVSQTPSNKVTEKGKYVELRCDPISGHTALYWYRQSLGQGPEFLIYFQGTGAADDSGLPNDRFFAVRPEGSVSTLKIQRTERGDSAVYLCASSLRAATGGTQYFGPGTRLLVL.

The V and J genes are TRBV11-3 and TRBJ2-5; D ambiguous. The ends were cut back, 0 bases at V and 1 base at J, with 6 bases in the middle. This CDR3 comprises 14 residues. Germline assignment: CDR1 SGHNT and CDR2 YENEEA. The CDR3 bases are TGTGCCAGCAGCTTAGAACAGTCCCAAGAGACCCAGTACTTC. Its translation is CASSLEQSQETQYF.

This clone was seen only a few times. This chain connects TRBV7-8 to TRBJ1-2; TRBD1 is a possible D gene (5 bases). The CDR3 totals 14 residues. Trimming pared 2 bases from V and 2 bases from J, leaving 9 bases between. From germline, CDR1 is SGHVS and CDR2 FQNEAQ. The CDR3 DNA is TGTGCCAGCAGCTTATACAGGAGCAACTATGGCTACACCTTC. It translates to CASSLYRSNYGYTF.

The chain is built from TRBV5-1 and TRBJ1-1; D call uncertain. The CDR3 consists of 16 residues. From germline, CDR1 is SGHRS and CDR2 YFSETQ. Trimming shortened V by 0 bases and J by 2 bases, and 14 bases separated the two germline ends. CDR3 amino acids: CASSLEPAGVNTEAFF. The CDR3 nucleotides are TGCGCCAGCAGCTTGGAGCCGGCCGGGGTTAACACTGAAGCTTTCTTT.

V gene TRBV24-1 combines with J gene TRBJ2-1; D unresolved. The germline CDR1 and CDR2 sequences are KGHDR and SFDVKD. The CDR3 runs 13 residues. The V end was cut by 4 bases, the J end by 6 bases, with 9 bases between. The CDR3 nucleotides are TGTGCCACCAGTGACCCCCCTGTCAATGAGCAGTTCTTC. As protein: CATSDPPVNEQFF.

The J gene is TRBJ2-7, the V gene TRBV5-1, with 7 bases lining up with TRBD2. The CDR3 consists of 18 residues. Germline lookup yields CDR1 SGHRS and CDR2 YFSETQ. J gave up 1 base and V 0 bases, and 13 bases lay outside the gene matches. The CDR3 sequence: CASSLAERGGGMSYEQYF. The CDR3, as DNA: TGCGCCAGCAGCTTGGCCGAGCGTGGCGGGGGAATGTCCTACGAGCAGTACTTC.

The chain uses TRBV11-2 and TRBJ2-1; D perhaps matches TRBD2 (5 bases). CDR1 and CDR2 (germline): SGHAT, FQNNGV. The CDR3 is 13 residues long. V was trimmed by 4 bases and J by 7 bases, leaving 11 bases between them. CDR3 region: CASSSTTGNEQFF. In nucleotides, the CDR3 is TGTGCCAGCAGCTCAACAACGGGGAATGAGCAGTTCTTC.

The rearrangement joins TRBV9 to TRBJ2-5, with D unclear. This CDR3 comprises 13 residues. V was trimmed by 3 bases and J by 5 bases, leaving 11 bases between them. Germline CDR1 reads SGDLS; CDR2 reads YYNGEE. The CDR3 is CASSGTVTETQYF. The CDR3 DNA is TGTGCCAGCAGCGGCACAGTCACCGAGACCCAGTACTTC.

The chain carries TRBV7-9 and TRBJ2-3; unclear D gene. This CDR3 has 14 residues. Germline assignment: CDR1 SEHNR and CDR2 FQNEAQ (reference sequence). The ends were cut back, 1 base at V and 1 base at J, with 6 bases in the middle. CDR3 nucleotides: TGTGCCAGCAGCTTAGTAGGAGGCACAGATACGCAGTATTTT. This gives the protein CASSLVGGTDTQYF.

The V gene is TRBV14, the J gene TRBJ1-1; D is ambiguous. CDR3 length equals 14 residues. Germline-derived CDR1 and CDR2 are SGHDN and FVKESK. V was cut by 1 base and J by 1 base, with 7 bases left in between. The CDR3 is CASSQGLRNTEAFF. The CDR3 DNA reads TGTGCCAGCAGCCAAGGACTGCGGAACACTGAAGCTTTCTTT.

The rearrangement joins TRBV18 to TRBJ2-5, with a weak D call TRBD1 (6 bases). This CDR3 comprises 15 residues. The ends were cut back, 2 bases at V and 0 bases at J, with 10 bases in the middle. Looked up from germline, CDR1 is KGHSH and CDR2 is LQKENI. The CDR3 nucleotides read TGTGCCAGCTCACCAGGACAGAGGTACCAAGAGACCCAGTACTTC. This translates into CASSPGQRYQETQYF.

The rearrangement joins TRBV7-3 to TRBJ1-1; D not resolved. The CDR3 totals 14 residues. Trimming removed 6 bases from V and 3 bases from J, with 14 bases in between. The V gene's germline CDR1 is SGHTA and CDR2 FQGTGA. The CDR3 nucleotides read TGTGCCAGCAGTTCCGTCGGGGATGACACTGAAGCTTTCTTT. Amino acids: CASSSVGDDTEAFF.